These T cell receptor beta chains were read from a single sample in a study of control samples from healthy donors and cancer patients. The protocol was immunoSEQ multiplex PCR, while the TCRdb copy is restricted to in-frame clones and leaves out a portion. The table lists some 130,000 clones, just under 95% of them singletons, with around 6% in the top ten. The specimen was blood. The receptors stem from a man younger than 35 in good health. Both conserved end residues are part of each CDR3. Fields, in order: D gene, clone size, J gene, V gene, CDR3 protein, CDR3 DNA. A D gene is named only where the DNA matches it firmly. Only some rows state a clone size, as once, few, many or a class for expanded clones.

>-|-|TRBJ2-3|TRBV9
CASTRGPVGDTQYF
TGTGCCAGCACCCGGGGGCCGGTTGGAGATACGCAGTATTTT
>TRBD1|-|TRBJ1-4|TRBV11-2
CASSLESRGLLEKLFF
TGTGCCAGCAGCTTAGAGTCCAGGGGGCTACTCGAAAAACTGTTTTTT
>-|-|TRBJ1-1|TRBV11-2
CAGGGWNTEAFF
TGTGCCGGAGGCGGGTGGAACACTGAAGCTTTCTTT
>-|once|TRBJ2-1|TRBV9
CASSAPGGSYNEQFF
TGTGCCAGCAGCGCCCCAGGGGGGTCCTACAATGAGCAGTTCTTC
>-|-|TRBJ1-3|TRBV19
CASSIGTSSGNTIYF
TGTGCCAGTAGTATAGGTACCAGCTCTGGAAACACCATATATTTT
>-|-|TRBJ2-5|TRBV6-2/TRBV6-3
CASSYSSWKETQYF
TGTGCCAGCAGTTACTCCTCCTGGAAAGAGACCCAGTACTTC
>-|-|TRBJ1-6|TRBV30
CAWRDKNNSPLHF
TGTGCCTGGAGGGACAAGAATAATTCACCCCTCCACTTT
>TRBD1|once|TRBJ2-5|TRBV6-5
CASSYSTGVGETQYF
TGTGCCAGCAGTTACTCAACAGGGGTTGGGGAGACCCAGTACTTC
>-|-|TRBJ1-2|TRBV6-5
CASSSLLQGYGYTF
TGTGCCAGCAGTTCCCTCCTACAGGGCTATGGCTACACCTTC
>-|-|TRBJ2-7|TRBV5-1
CASSLGPEQYF
TGCGCCAGCAGCTTGGGCCCCGAGCAGTACTTC
>-|-|TRBJ2-3|TRBV6-4
CASEPPPDTQYF
TGTGCCAGCGAACCACCCCCAGATACGCAGTATTTT